These 3 T cell receptor beta chains were all obtained from the same sample, sequenced in a study of blood T cell repertoires in COVID-19 (dated by TCRdb to the early 2020s). The library was made by the immunoSEQ multiplex PCR assay. TCRdb carries this immuneACCESS record with in-frame sequences only. Its versions omit some clonotypes, under half of them owing to an unresolved V gene in the studies checked, with the rest unexplained. The sample table holds roughly 54,000 clones, of which roughly nine tenths were seen once. The ten largest clones represent about 7% of the sample. The sequenced material came from peripheral blood. The receptor set was obtained from a woman in her fifties or sixties with active or convalescent COVID-19.

The chain is built from TRBV18 and TRBJ2-6, with D perhaps TRBD1 (5 bases). Deletions cut 8 bases from V and 2 bases from J, with 16 bases between. The length of the CDR3 is 16 residues. From germline, CDR1 is KGHSH and CDR2 LQKENI. The CDR3 DNA is TGTGCCAGCCTGCGACTCGGCAGGGCTGGGGCCAACGTCCTGACTTTC. It specifies CASLRLGRAGANVLTF.

This sequence joins TRBV7-2 and TRBJ2-1, with D possibly being TRBD2 (8 bases). V was pared by 5 bases and J by 9 bases, with 17 bases between. CDR1 and CDR2 (germline): SGHTA, FQGNSA. This CDR3 has 14 residues. The CDR3 region has the DNA TGTGCCAGCAGCCCAGGGGGGACTAGGAGTGAGCAGTTCTTC. Translation gives CASSPGGTRSEQFF. The whole variable domain, filled in from reference TRBV7-2 and TRBJ2-1, reads GAGVSQSPSNKVTEKGKDVELRCDPISGHTALYWYRQSLGQGLEFLIYFQGNSAPDKSGLPSDRFSAERTGGSVSTLTIQRTQQEDSAVYLCASSPGGTRSEQFFGPGTRLTVL.

The gene calls are TRBV5-1 and TRBJ2-5; TRBD1 agrees at 9 bases. The CDR3 has 15 amino acids. Germline CDR1 SGHRS, CDR2 YFSETQ. V shed 3 bases and J 4 bases; nucleotides not matched to a gene: 7. CDR3 residues: CASSSRTGAGETQYF. The CDR3 bases are TGCGCCAGCAGCTCCCGGACAGGGGCGGGAGAGACCCAGTACTTC.